A single TCR beta chain is shown here with its context. Its specificity is unknown. The CDR3 runs 15 residues. V lost 1 base to trimming and J lost 2 bases; unmatched junction nucleotides: 1. Assay: immunoSEQ multiplex PCR; the TCRdb copy retains only in-frame clones and omits some. The sample carries 4,500 to 6,000 clones, roughly two fifths recorded once. The entry originates in a study of sequential checkpoint blockade in melanoma. Overall study: 91 pretreatment tumor DNA samples were TCRβ immunosequenced. More than 20 patients had tumor biopsies before treatment and at week 13.

Study-wide findings and caveats: For nivolumab-first patients, baseline tumor clonality was associated with response.

Described treatment: randomized to nivolumab then ipilimumab (arm A) or the reverse (arm B). The receptor was derived from a human donor with melanoma. The material was tumor tissue (inferred from file names), obtained from a patient given nivolumab and ipilimumab in sequence. The gene calls are TRBV23-1 and TRBJ2-2; TRBD1 matches 7 bases. TRBV23-1 is an ORF for which the function is uncertain. CDR3 loop: CASSQWDSNTGELFF. CDR3 nucleotide sequence: TGCGCCAGCAGTCAATGGGACAGCAACACCGGGGAGCTGTTTTTT.